This T cell receptor (beta chain) stems from a study of blood T cells in healthy people across ages. About the study: Capture via template switching afforded approximately one barcoded beta molecule per two T cells. Findings and limits, study-wide: Donors of long life had a larger count of naive CD4+ cells and greater diversity than aged donors.

On this clonotype itself: The antigen remains unidentified.

Alongside a J-beta primer mix, a sample-barcoded 5' primer served in a second PCR lasting roughly 7 to 11 cycles. Every cDNA molecule carried a tag from a template-switch adaptor bearing 12 random nucleotides. TCRdb processed the 5' RACE reads anew with MiXCR; each CDR3 protein has one entry. The sample records roughly 800,000 distinct CDR3 sequences, more than 45% being singletons. This CDR3 spans 14 amino acids. J gave up 6 bases and V 3 bases, and 6 bases lay outside the gene matches. Looked up from germline, CDR1 is SGDLS and CDR2 is YYNGEE. This clonotype originated in a man under 40 in good health. The chain uses TRBV9 and TRBJ2-5, with TRBD1 matching 9 bases. Material: blood. This chain's CDR3 is CASSAWDRAQTQYF. CDR3 DNA: TGTGCCAGCAGCGCGTGGGACAGGGCACAGACCCAGTACTTC.